This T cell receptor (beta chain) was observed in a study of Graves' ophthalmopathy and Graves' hyperthyroidism. This clonotype came up a few times. The diagnosis was founded upon clinical symptoms, serum thyroxine, TRAb, thyroid ultrasound and orbital computed tomography. Trimming removed 3 bases from V and 5 bases from J, with 12 bases in between. There are 15 residues in the CDR3. Germline V gene data show CDR1 as SGDLS and CDR2 as YYNGEE. Amplification of TCR beta CDR3 regions used RNA transcripts. A first-round RT-PCR used HTBI primers, followed by a second-round multiplex PCR. TCRdb used MiXCR to reprocess the multiplex PCR reads, holding one entry per CDR3 protein. The sample consists of roughly 220,000 distinct CDR3 sequences, less than 55% of them appearing once.

The chain is built from TRBV9 and TRBJ1-6; tentatively, D is TRBD1 (6 bases). Sequenced: peripheral blood. The sequence derives from an adult man with Graves' ophthalmopathy. DNA of the CDR3: TGTGCCAGCAGCGCTCGGGGGGGCCATAATTCACCCCTCCACTTT. Its translation is CASSARGGHNSPLHF.